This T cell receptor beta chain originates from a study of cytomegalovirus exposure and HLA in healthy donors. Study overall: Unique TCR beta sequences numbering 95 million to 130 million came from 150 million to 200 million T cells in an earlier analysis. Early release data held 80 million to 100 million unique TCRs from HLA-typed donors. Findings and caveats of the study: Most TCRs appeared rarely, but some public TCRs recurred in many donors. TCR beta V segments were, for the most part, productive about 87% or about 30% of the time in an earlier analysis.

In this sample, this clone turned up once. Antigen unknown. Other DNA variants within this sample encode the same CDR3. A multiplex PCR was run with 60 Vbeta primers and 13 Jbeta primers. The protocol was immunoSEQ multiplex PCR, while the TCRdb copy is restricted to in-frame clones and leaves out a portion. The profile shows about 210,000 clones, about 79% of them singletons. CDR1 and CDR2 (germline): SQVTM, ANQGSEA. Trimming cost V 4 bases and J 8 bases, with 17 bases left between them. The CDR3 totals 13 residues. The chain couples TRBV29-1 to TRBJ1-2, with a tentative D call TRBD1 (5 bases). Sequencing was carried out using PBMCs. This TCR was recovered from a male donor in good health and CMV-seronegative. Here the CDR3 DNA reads TGCAGCGTTGTTCGGACCGGGGGAGGAGGCTACACCTTC. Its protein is CSVVRTGGGGYTF.